The TCR beta chain under discussion was sequenced for a study of shared T cell receptors in the human thymus. V dropped 6 bases and J dropped 4; count of bases not matched to a gene: 6. CDR1 and CDR2 from the germline V gene are MNHEY and SMNVEV (reference sequence). This CDR3 has 15 residues. Here immunoSEQ multiplex PCR was the method, and the copy in TCRdb shows in-frame clones only, minus some. The sample lists about 610,000 clones, approximately 88% seen once, with 0.0085% to 0.012% in the top ten. This same sample was also taken into another study, of human thymus T cells. This second report adds: V and J gene usage appeared biased in thymic and blood repertoires. In unrelated individuals, thymic repertoires overlapped highly, according to related research.

Source material: thymocytes. This chain links TRBV27 with TRBJ2-1; 10 bases line up with TRBD2. This clonotype was obtained from a boy under two years old with a congenital heart defect. CDR3 amino acids: CASRPGLAVYNEQFF. CDR3 DNA sequence: TGTGCCAGCAGGCCTGGACTAGCGGTATACAATGAGCAGTTCTTC.